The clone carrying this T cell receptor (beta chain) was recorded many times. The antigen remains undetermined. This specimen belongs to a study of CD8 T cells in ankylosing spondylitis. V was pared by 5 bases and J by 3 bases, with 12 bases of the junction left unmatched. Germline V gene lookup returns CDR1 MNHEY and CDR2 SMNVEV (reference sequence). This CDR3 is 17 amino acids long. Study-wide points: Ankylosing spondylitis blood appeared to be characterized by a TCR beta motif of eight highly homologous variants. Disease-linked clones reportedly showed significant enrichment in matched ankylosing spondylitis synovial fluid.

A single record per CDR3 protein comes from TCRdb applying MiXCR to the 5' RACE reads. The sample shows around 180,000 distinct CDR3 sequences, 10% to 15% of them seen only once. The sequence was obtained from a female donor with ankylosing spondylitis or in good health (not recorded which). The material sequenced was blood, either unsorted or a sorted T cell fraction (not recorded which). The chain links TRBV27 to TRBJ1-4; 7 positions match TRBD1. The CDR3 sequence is CASSLTQGRLANEKLFF. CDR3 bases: TGTGCCAGCAGTCTAACACAGGGGAGGTTAGCTAATGAAAAACTGTTTTTT.